Included here is one T cell receptor (beta chain) sequence, with context. The antigen it binds to is not known. One base away there is no much larger clone; base qualities are not given. Taken from the germline V gene (reference sequence), the CDR1 and CDR2 loops are GTSNPN and SVGIG. The CDR3 holds 12 amino acids from the cysteine to the phenylalanine. Just CDR3 DNA is preserved here, 36 bases in frame from base 1. V was cut back by 5 bases and J by 3 bases, leaving a gap of 8 bases between them. This sample is part of a study of OX40 agonist ivuxolimab in advanced cancers. Regarding the study in general: Ivuxolimab was a fully human IgG2 agonistic monoclonal antibody targeting the costimulatory receptor OX40 (CD134). Partial responses occurred in three dose-escalation patients, of whom one had hepatocellular carcinoma and two had cutaneous melanoma. Patients were allowed to have had prior anti-PD-1, anti-PD-L1 or anti-CTLA-4 therapy, and roughly 40% of the dose-escalation patients had previously received checkpoint inhibitors. Of the approximately 50 dose-escalation patients, hepatocellular carcinoma was present in around 20, melanoma in approximately 15, renal cell carcinoma in 9 and head and neck cancer in 9. The paper reports the monotherapy dose-escalation portion (N of about 56 patients) of the phase I ivuxolimab trial. In the dose-escalation cohort, roughly four fifths of patients were male, and the mean age was roughly 60 years, with a range of roughly 23 to 85. Intravenous ivuxolimab was administered to patients every 2 weeks at six dose levels: 0.01, 0.1, 0.3, 1.5, 3 and 10 mg/kg. Peripheral TCRbeta sequencing aimed to test whether ivuxolimab altered TCR sequence diversity and caused clonal T-cell expansion. The study at large found these results: Low levels of normalized T-cell clonal expansion were also seen in some patients who did not respond. Which antigens the clonally expanded peripheral T cells were specific for was not determined. On average, CD8+ T cells showed more expanded clones than CD4+ T cells after ivuxolimab. Partial responders in the 0.1-3.0 mg/kg groups had among the lowest normalized peripheral clonal expansion, especially among CD8+ T cells. Clonal expansion of both CD4+ and CD8+ blood T cells was observed from baseline to week 6 at doses 0.1 to 3.0 mg/kg.

Patients with autoimmune disease history or receiving systemic immunosuppression were excluded from the trial. In every dose cohort, peripheral blood was drawn for TCR sequencing at baseline, cycle 4 day 1, and cycle 7 day 1. Samples were obtained from an open-label, multicenter, first-in-human phase I dose-escalation trial of ivuxolimab. Adults with locally advanced or metastatic melanoma, renal cell, hepatocellular, or head and neck squamous cell carcinoma were enrolled in the trial. Before TCR sequencing, CD4+ and CD8+ T cells were separately sorted from peripheral blood. For sequencing of the TCRbeta CDR3 region, genomic DNA was extracted from the sorted cells. The immunoSEQ Assay was used for sequencing of TCRbeta CDR3 regions. The table was pulled from immuneACCESS by TCRdb, which kept in-frame rearrangements only. Such tables lose some clones; where checked, under half of the loss comes from unresolved V genes, and the rest has no known cause. Present in this sample are 35,000 to 55,000 clones, just under 95% of which were seen just once. The ten largest clones add up to roughly 9.6% of the sample.

The chain links TRBV30 with TRBJ2-1, with no D gene named confidently. The receptor was isolated from an adult with an advanced solid tumor such as melanoma, head and neck, liver or kidney cancer. Source: CD4+ or CD8+ T cells sorted from blood, taken in a trial of the OX40 agonist ivuxolimab. The DNA is as follows: TGTGCCTGGTCTGCCCGCTACAATGAGCAGTTCTTC. Its protein reads: CAWSARYNEQFF.